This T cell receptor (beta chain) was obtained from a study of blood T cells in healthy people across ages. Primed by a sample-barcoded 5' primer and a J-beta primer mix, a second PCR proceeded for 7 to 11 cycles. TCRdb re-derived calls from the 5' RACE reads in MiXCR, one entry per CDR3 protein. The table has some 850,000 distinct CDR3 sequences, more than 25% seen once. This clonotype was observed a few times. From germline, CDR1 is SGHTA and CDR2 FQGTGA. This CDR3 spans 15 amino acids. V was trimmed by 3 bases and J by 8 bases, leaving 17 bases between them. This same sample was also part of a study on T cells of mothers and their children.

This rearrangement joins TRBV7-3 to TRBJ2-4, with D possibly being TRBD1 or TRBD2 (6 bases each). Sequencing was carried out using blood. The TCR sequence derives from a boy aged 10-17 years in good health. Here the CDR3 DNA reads TGTGCCAGCAGCTTCCTGGGGGGCAGGGGAGACATTCAGTACTTC. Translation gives CASSFLGGRGDIQYF.